A single sample gave rise to the 18 T cell receptor beta chains below, sequenced in a study of T-cell reconstitution after alpha-beta-depleted transplantation in children. It was with unique molecular identifiers that the TCRbeta library was prepared. TCRdb recomputed calls from the PCR reads with MiXCR, one row per CDR3 protein. The data contain 300,000 to 350,000 distinct CDR3 sequences, approximately 23% of them seen just once; the ten biggest clones take up 11%. Sequenced material: PBMCs, mostly from graft donor cells, taken 180 days after TCRalphabeta/CD19-depleted stem cell transplant. The receptor source for this set is a male patient younger than 18 who had a stem cell transplant for acute lymphoblastic leukemia, so the T cells may come from the graft donor.

The chain combines TRBV29-1 with TRBJ1-1, with 7 bases identical to TRBD1. Looked up from germline, CDR1 is SQVTM and CDR2 is ANQGSEA. Unmatched junction bases numbered 7, after V lost 7 bases and J lost 2 bases. The CDR3 length is 13 residues. In DNA, the CDR3 is TGCAGCGGGCGGGCAGGGGGTAACACTGAAGCTTTCTTT. Translation gives CSGRAGGNTEAFF.

This clonotype was recorded a few times. The chain couples TRBV6-1 to TRBJ1-6; D perhaps matches TRBD1 (5 bases). The V gene's germline CDR1 is MNHNS and CDR2 SASEGT. The CDR3 extends over 14 amino acids. The V end lost 4 bases, the J end lost 8 bases, and 12 bases lay between the germline ends. The CDR3 protein is CASSVQGRDSPLHF. The DNA for the CDR3 is TGTGCCAGCAGTGTTCAGGGACGGGATTCACCCCTCCACTTT.

The V and J genes are TRBV5-1 and TRBJ1-1; D gene uncertain. V lost 1 base and J 7 bases, leaving 11 bases between the germline ends. Per the germline V gene, CDR1 is SGHRS and CDR2 is YFSETQ. This CDR3 region has 13 residues. The CDR3 DNA sequence: TGCGCCAGCAGCTTGTACCGACTCGGTGAAGCTTTCTTT. Translated, it gives CASSLYRLGEAFF.

This clonotype was counted between two and nine times. The rearrangement joins TRBV5-1 to TRBJ2-7; D ambiguous. This CDR3 is built from 18 residues. Germline V gene sequence: CDR1 SGHRS, CDR2 YFSETQ. The V and J ends lost 2 bases and 3 bases respectively, with 24 bases between them. In DNA form, the CDR3 reads TGCGCCAGCAGCTTCAAAGTAGGAAGGGAATCGGCGTTCTACGAGCAGTACTTC. As protein: CASSFKVGRESAFYEQYF.

The chain recombines TRBV11-1 with TRBJ2-1; 13 positions match TRBD2. The CDR3 is made up of 14 amino acids. In germline, CDR1 is SGHAT, CDR2 FQDESV (reference sequence). J lost 9 bases, V lost 4 bases, and 3 bases had no gene match. The CDR3 DNA reads as TGTGCCAGCAGCTCACTAGCGGGAGGGGGTGAGCAGTTCTTC. The encoded protein is CASSSLAGGGEQFF.

V is TRBV4-1 and J is TRBJ1-2; TRBD1 is a possible D gene (5 bases). Germline CDR1 reads MGHRA; CDR2 reads YSYEKL. V lost 1 base and J 3 bases, leaving 15 bases between the germline ends. The CDR3 runs 16 residues. The CDR3 region has the DNA TGCGCCAGCAGCCAAGTTTACCGTGACAGCCACTATGGCTACACCTTC. Translated: CASSQVYRDSHYGYTF.

This chain uses TRBV7-9 with TRBJ2-2, with no clear D. V shed 0 bases and J shed 5 bases, with 13 bases lying between them. The germline V gene encodes CDR1 SEHNR and CDR2 FQNEAQ (reference sequence). The CDR3 sequence is 16 residues long. CDR3 in DNA: TGTGCCAGCAGCTTAGCGGCCCAAGTAGAAACCGGGGAGCTGTTTTTT. This encodes CASSLAAQVETGELFF.

There are a few counts of this clonotype. This chain uses TRBV4-1 with TRBJ2-3; 7 nucleotides align to TRBD1. Germline V CDR1 and CDR2: MGHRA, YSYEKL. This CDR3 spans 14 amino acids. V was pared by 1 base and J by 9 bases, with 7 bases of the junction left unmatched. The CDR3, as DNA: TGCGCCAGCAGCCAAGGACAGGGTCTTTTGACGCAGTATTTT. Encoded protein: CASSQGQGLLTQYF.

This chain joins TRBV5-1 and TRBJ2-3; 10 bases are shared with TRBD2. The CDR3 is 17 residues long. The V segment lost 0 bases and the J segment 0 bases; nucleotides outside the gene matches: 4. CDR1 SGHRS and CDR2 YFSETQ come from the germline V gene. Here the CDR3 DNA reads TGCGCCAGCAGCTTGGTAGCGGGAGGACCCAGCACAGATACGCAGTATTTT. Amino acids: CASSLVAGGPSTDTQYF.

This clonotype has ten or more counts. The V call is TRBV29-1, the J call TRBJ2-7, with 9 bases identical to TRBD1. V was pared by 7 bases and J by 1 base, with 8 bases of the junction left unmatched. CDR1 and CDR2 (germline): SQVTM, ANQGSEA. CDR3 length: 14 residues. CDR3 DNA: TGCAGCGCCCGGTCGGGACAGGGATCCTACGAGCAGTACTTC. It codes for CSARSGQGSYEQYF.

This sequence joins TRBV29-1 and TRBJ2-3, with D perhaps being TRBD1 or TRBD2 (6 bases each). Germline CDR1 and CDR2: SQVTM and ANQGSEA. Trimming took off 5 bases at V and 5 bases at J, with 14 bases between the two ends. This CDR3 has 13 amino acids. The CDR3 sequence is CSVQGGLKDTQYF. CDR3 nucleotides: TGCAGCGTTCAAGGGGGGCTGAAAGATACGCAGTATTTT.

This clonotype occurred a few times. The V call is TRBV9, the J call TRBJ2-1, with TRBD1 identical over 8 bases. Germline V CDR1 and CDR2: SGDLS, YYNGEE. Trimming cost V 4 bases and J 5 bases; bases outside gene matches: 5. The CDR3 extends over 14 amino acids. CDR3 amino acids: CASSTGQVDNEQFF. CDR3 nucleotide sequence: TGTGCCAGCAGCACGGGACAGGTGGACAATGAGCAGTTCTTC.

This clonotype turned up a few times. The chain's CDR3 is CASTPSGLTYEQYF. CDR3 sequence (DNA): TGCGCCAGCACCCCTAGCGGGTTAACCTACGAGCAGTACTTC. This chain uses TRBV5-1 with TRBJ2-7; TRBD2 aligns across 8 bases. Germline values: CDR1 SGHRS, CDR2 YFSETQ. The V gene end was trimmed by 6 bases and the J gene end by 2 bases; junction bases not matched to a gene: 7. This CDR3 is built from 14 residues.

In this sample, this clonotype turned up a few times. The rearrangement uses TRBV9 and TRBJ1-4, with D hard to call. With 4 bases removed from V and 4 bases from J, the gap between germline ends came to 14 bases. Germline V gene data show CDR1 as SGDLS and CDR2 as YYNGEE. The CDR3 runs 15 residues. The chain's CDR3 is CASSLRSPFNEKLFF. The CDR3 DNA reads TGTGCCAGCAGCCTCCGATCACCATTTAATGAAAAACTGTTTTTT.

This clonotype was found a few times. The V gene is TRBV9, the J gene TRBJ2-1; weak D call: TRBD2 (6 bases). Germline V lookup: CDR1 SGDLS, CDR2 YYNGEE. The CDR3 is made up of 18 amino acids. V was trimmed by 4 bases and J by 1 base, leaving 21 bases between them. The CDR3 loop reads CASSTRFGGEWSYNEQFF. CDR3 DNA sequence: TGTGCCAGCAGCACGAGATTCGGGGGAGAATGGTCCTACAATGAGCAGTTCTTC.

This clonotype was observed a few times. The J gene is TRBJ2-7, the V gene TRBV6-5; TRBD2 agrees at 10 bases. V lost 4 bases to trimming and J lost 5 bases; unmatched junction nucleotides: 14. This CDR3 has 17 residues. Germline assignment: CDR1 MNHEY and CDR2 SVGAGI. CDR3 in DNA: TGTGCCAGCAGTTCGGATGGGCTAGCGGGAGTGTACGACGAGCAGTACTTC. It codes for CASSSDGLAGVYDEQYF.

The chain is built from TRBV5-8 and TRBJ2-5; 8 nucleotides align to TRBD1. The V gene end was trimmed by 4 bases and the J gene end by 5 bases; junction bases not matched to a gene: 16. The CDR3 contains 17 residues. CDR1 SGHTS and CDR2 YDEGEE come from the germline V gene. CDR3 amino acids: CASSLVAGGRIVETQYF. The CDR3 region has the DNA TGTGCCAGCAGCCTCGTGGCAGGGGGCCGAATTGTGGAGACCCAGTACTTC.

For this clonotype: At one of its ends the junction is not consistent with the germline gene, which may arise from a read error. The CDR3 DNA reads TGCTGTGGGGGACAGGGTTGGTCACCCCTCCACTTT. Encoded protein: CCGGQGWSPLHF. V usage is TRBV27 and J usage is TRBJ1-6; 9 bases align to TRBD1. This CDR3 spans 12 amino acids. Germline assignment: CDR1 MNHEY and CDR2 SMNVEV (reference sequence).